These T cell receptor beta chains were read from a single sample in a study of CD8 T cells in ankylosing spondylitis. TCRdb re-analysed the 5' RACE reads in MiXCR, keeping a single row per CDR3 protein. The sample holds hundreds of thousands of distinct CDR3 sequences, over 9.5% seen once. Specimen: blood, either unsorted or a sorted T cell fraction (not recorded which). The receptors here all came from a male donor with ankylosing spondylitis. CDR3s leave out the opening cysteine and the closing phenylalanine or tryptophan. Each record gives: V gene, clone size, CDR3 protein. Not every row has a clone size; where given, it reads once, few, many or a size class.

TRBV27,many,ASRGHATDTQY
TRBV20-1,.,SAWAGEGSPLH
TRBV5-1,many,ASSMTVNTEAF
TRBV18,.,ASSPQQGQIESGELF
TRBV29-1,many,SVEPLRSGELF
TRBV5-1,.,ASSLGGLAASYEQY
TRBV7-2,many,ASSLATGVSYEQY
TRBV7-9,.,ASAKGSGSNEKLF
TRBV20-1,many,SANPPRGVYNEQF
TRBV7-8,once,ASSLEGRAISGANVLT
TRBV5-1,many,ASSLGGGSQYNEQF
TRBV4-2,.,ASSQEVAPHGQY
TRBV12-3/TRBV12-4,.,ASSPGTGDYQPQH
TRBV4-3,few,ASSQEQGEQF
TRBV20-1,.,SALSGGDTQY
TRBV6-1,.,ASSDTFRQLEREQY
TRBV15,.,ATSRLGTSGRETQY